Listed below are T cell receptor beta chains from one sample, sequenced in a study of cytomegalovirus exposure and HLA in healthy donors. Here immunoSEQ multiplex PCR was the method, and the copy in TCRdb shows in-frame clones only, minus some. The repertoire consists of some 110,000 clones, with 70% to 80% occurring once and the leading ten covering around 4.3%. Sequenced: PBMCs. The receptors originated from a man aged 25-40 years in good health and CMV-seropositive. The CDR3 runs from the conserved cysteine through the conserved F or W. The order of the fields is D gene, V gene, clone size, J gene, CDR3 DNA, CDR3 protein. A D gene is named only where the DNA matches it firmly. Size tells how often a clone was seen (once, few, many) or the class of an expanded clone, and some rows leave it out.

>TRBD1|TRBV7-9|once|TRBJ2-3
TGTGCCAGCAGCTTGACTCGGGGACAGGGAAGCACAGATACGCAGTATTTT
CASSLTRGQGSTDTQYF
>.|TRBV13|few|TRBJ2-2
TGTGCCAGCAGTCCCCTGACTAGTTCCGGGGAGCTGTTTTTT
CASSPLTSSGELFF
>TRBD1|TRBV7-9|.|TRBJ1-2
TGTTCCAGCAGTTTATGGACAGGGGTGTCGACTAACTATGGCTACACCTTC
CSSSLWTGVSTNYGYTF
>TRBD2|TRBV5-1|once|TRBJ2-1
TGCGCCAGCAGCTATGGGACTAGCGGGGGGGGGAATGAGCAGTTCTTC
CASSYGTSGGGNEQFF
>.|TRBV19|few|TRBJ1-5
TGTGCCAGTAGTATAATCCCTAATAGCAATCAGCCCCAGCATTTT
CASSIIPNSNQPQHF
>TRBD1|TRBV7-3|.|TRBJ2-7
TGTGCCAGCAGCTTAAGCCATTGGGGGCCTTGGAGAAGGCGGACAGGAGGACACGAGCAGTACTTC
CASSLSHWGPWRRRTGGHEQYF
>TRBD1|TRBV4-3|.|TRBJ1-2
TGCGCCAGCAGCCAAGACGACAGGGGGCTCGGGCATGGCTACACCTTC
CASSQDDRGLGHGYTF
>TRBD1|TRBV6-5|.|TRBJ2-7
TGTGCCAGCACCAGACAGGGTAAAAACTACGAGCAGTACTTC
CASTRQGKNYEQYF
>.|TRBV27|.|TRBJ2-6
TGTGCCAGCAGTTTCCCGGGGGAGAGGTCCAACGTCCTGACTTTC
CASSFPGERSNVLTF
>.|TRBV7-9|few|TRBJ2-3
TGTTCCAGCAGCTCTTTACTAACGGGAGGCACAGATACGCAGTATTTT
CSSSSLLTGGTDTQYF
>TRBD1|TRBV5-4|few|TRBJ1-2
TGTGCCAGCAGCTTAACAGGGGGCGCGTTAGGCTACACCTTC
CASSLTGGALGYTF
>TRBD2|TRBV7-3|.|TRBJ2-5
TGTGCCAGCAGTGACGGGGGGGCCGGAGAGACCCAGTACTTC
CASSDGGAGETQYF
>.|TRBV6-1|.|TRBJ2-7
TGTGCCAGCGGCCCGGAACAGGGACCCTACGAGCAGTACTTC
CASGPEQGPYEQYF
>.|TRBV15|.|TRBJ2-5
TGTGCCACCAGCAGAGATCTGGCCGCCAGGGAGACCCAGTACTTC
CATSRDLAARETQYF
>TRBD1|TRBV6-5|.|TRBJ2-3
TGTGCCAGCAGTACCCGACAGGGTAGGACAGATACGCAGTATTTT
CASSTRQGRTDTQYF
>TRBD1|TRBV28|.|TRBJ2-2
TGTGCCAGCAGAACCCAGGGGGTCAGTTACACCGGGGAGCTGTTTTTT
CASRTQGVSYTGELFF
>.|TRBV7-3|.|TRBJ2-3
TGTGCCAGCAGCCCCTACCCCACAGATACGCAGTATTTT
CASSPYPTDTQYF
>TRBD1|TRBV9|.|TRBJ2-3
TGTGCCAGCAGCGCCCGGACAGGGTGGGATACGCAGTATTTT
CASSARTGWDTQYF
>TRBD2|TRBV6-4|.|TRBJ2-1
TGTGCCAGCAGTGACGGTAGGCGGGGGAGCTACAATGAGCAGTTCTTC
CASSDGRRGSYNEQFF
>TRBD1|TRBV6-5|once|TRBJ1-5
TGTGCCAGCAGTAGGACAGGGGACCGCAATCAGCCCCAGCATTTT
CASSRTGDRNQPQHF
>.|TRBV27|.|TRBJ1-3
TGTGCCAGCAGTTACAGCATCTCTGGAAACACCATATATTTT
CASSYSISGNTIYF
>TRBD1|TRBV9|.|TRBJ1-1
TGTGCCAGCAGCGTAGGGACAGGGGGCCTAAGCACTGAAGCTTTCTTT
CASSVGTGGLSTEAFF
>.|TRBV7-9|.|TRBJ2-3
TGTGCCAGCAGCTTAGGGACTAGCACAGATACGCAGTATTTT
CASSLGTSTDTQYF
>TRBD1|TRBV2|.|TRBJ2-7
TGTGCCAGCAGGCGACAGGGGGAACCCTACGAGCAGTACTTC
CASRRQGEPYEQYF
>.|TRBV13|once|TRBJ1-3
TGTGCCAGCAGCTTAGGGGCAGTGGCTTTTGGAAACACCATATATTTT
CASSLGAVAFGNTIYF
>.|TRBV18|.|TRBJ2-7
TGTGCCAGCTCCGACATTAGGTCCTACGAGCAGTACTTC
CASSDIRSYEQYF
>.|TRBV21-1|.|TRBJ2-2
TGTGCCAGCAGCTCCCGGACCCTGCGGGCCCCCCGAGGCACCGGGGAGCTGTTTTTT
CASSSRTLRAPRGTGELFF
>.|TRBV5-8|once|TRBJ1-1
TGTGCCAGCAGCTCGGATTGGGGCATGAACACTGAAGCTTTCTTT
CASSSDWGMNTEAFF
>TRBD1|TRBV4-2|.|TRBJ1-4
TGTGCCAGCAGCCAAGCCGACAGGGGGCATAGAGAAGAAAAACTGTTTTTT
CASSQADRGHREEKLFF
>TRBD2|TRBV2|once|TRBJ2-3
TGTGCCAACAAGCGGGGGGGCGACGATACGCAGTATTTT
CANKRGGDDTQYF
>.|TRBV7-8|.|TRBJ2-2
TGTGCCAGCAGCTTATGGAGTTCCACCGGGGAGCTGTTTTTT
CASSLWSSTGELFF
>.|TRBV4-1|.|TRBJ2-5
TGCGCCAGCAGCCAAGATGGCTACGGGGTCGAGACCCAGTACTTC
CASSQDGYGVETQYF
>TRBD1|TRBV2|.|TRBJ1-6
TGTGCCAGCAGAACGGACAGGGGTTATTCACCCCTCCACTTT
CASRTDRGYSPLHF
>.|TRBV6-1|once|TRBJ2-5
TGTGCCAGCAGTGTTTTACAGGCCTGGGGGACCCAGTACTTC
CASSVLQAWGTQYF
>TRBD2|TRBV7-8|.|TRBJ2-7
TGTGCCAGCAGCACTAGCGGGAGTTCCTACGAGCAGTACTTC
CASSTSGSSYEQYF
>.|TRBV28|.|TRBJ1-2
TGTGCCAGCAGCCGTCCCCAGCGGCGCGGCTACACCTTC
CASSRPQRRGYTF
>TRBD2|TRBV5-1|.|TRBJ2-7
TGCGCCAGCAGCTTCCTAGCGGGGTCCTACGAGCAGTACTTC
CASSFLAGSYEQYF
>TRBD1|TRBV2|.|TRBJ1-5
TGTGCCAGCAGTCCGGGACAGGAAGGAACCCGTCTCCAGCCCCAGCATTTT
CASSPGQEGTRLQPQHF
>.|TRBV15|.|TRBJ2-5
TGTGCCACCAGCCGGACACTTGGAGAGACCCAGTACTTC
CATSRTLGETQYF
>.|TRBV27|.|TRBJ2-7
TGTGCCAGCAGTTTATCGGGCAGGGCACCTATCTACGAGCAGTACTTC
CASSLSGRAPIYEQYF
>.|TRBV5-1|few|TRBJ1-1
TGCGCCAGCAGCTTGGATACAGGGACCTACACTGAAGCTTTCTTT
CASSLDTGTYTEAFF
>TRBD1|TRBV5-1|.|TRBJ2-7
TGCGCCAGCAGCTGGGACAGGGAATACGAGCAGTACTTC
CASSWDREYEQYF